These T cell receptor beta chains were read from a single sample in a study of graft-versus-host responses after intestinal transplantation. Produced via immunoSEQ multiplex PCR; TCRdb's table is partial and in-frame only. The table has 20,000 or so clones, 86% seen once. Material: bone marrow, obtained just under 130 days after transplant. The receptors stem from a human patient who received an intestinal transplant, so some T cells may come from the graft donor. Each CDR3 is given with its conserved first and last residue. Fields, in order: V gene, D gene, J gene, clone size, CDR3 DNA, CDR3 protein. A D gene is named only where the DNA matches it firmly. Size tells how often a clone was seen (once, few, many) or the class of an expanded clone, and some rows leave it out.

v_call: TRBV12-5
d_call: -
j_call: TRBJ2-3
clone_size: once
cdr3_nt: TGTGCTAGTGGCTCGGGGGCAGGGCACACAGATACGCAGTATTTT
cdr3_aa: CASGSGAGHTDTQYF

v_call: TRBV30
d_call: -
j_call: TRBJ2-1
clone_size: -
cdr3_nt: TGTGCCTGGCTCGATCCGCCTAGCATCCCCTACAATGAGCAGTTCTTC
cdr3_aa: CAWLDPPSIPYNEQFF

v_call: TRBV6-5
d_call: TRBD1
j_call: TRBJ2-7
clone_size: few
cdr3_nt: TGTGCCAGCACTAGACAGGGGGGGACCTACGAGCAGTACTTC
cdr3_aa: CASTRQGGTYEQYF

v_call: TRBV6-4
d_call: -
j_call: TRBJ1-5
clone_size: -
cdr3_nt: TGTGCCAGCAACGTTGAGCCCCAGCATTTT
cdr3_aa: CASNVEPQHF

v_call: TRBV30
d_call: -
j_call: TRBJ2-3
clone_size: -
cdr3_nt: TGTGCCTGGAGTCCCCAAGCGGCAGATACGCAGTATTTT
cdr3_aa: CAWSPQAADTQYF

v_call: TRBV2
d_call: TRBD2
j_call: TRBJ2-3
clone_size: -
cdr3_nt: TGTGCCAGCAATAGCGGGAGGGGAGCAAATACGCAGTATTTT
cdr3_aa: CASNSGRGANTQYF

v_call: TRBV27
d_call: -
j_call: TRBJ2-6
clone_size: -
cdr3_nt: TGTGCCAGCGGAGCCGGGGCCAACGTCCTGACTTTC
cdr3_aa: CASGAGANVLTF

v_call: TRBV10-1
d_call: -
j_call: TRBJ2-1
clone_size: -
cdr3_nt: TGCGCCAGCAGTGAACGGGTTAGCTACAATGAGCAGTTCTTC
cdr3_aa: CASSERVSYNEQFF

v_call: TRBV18
d_call: -
j_call: TRBJ2-5
clone_size: -
cdr3_nt: TGTGCCAGCTCACCACCGGGCCTGGGGACCCAGTACTTC
cdr3_aa: CASSPPGLGTQYF

v_call: TRBV4-2
d_call: -
j_call: TRBJ1-1
clone_size: -
cdr3_nt: TGTGCCAGCAGCCCTGGGGTGAACACTGAAGCTTTCTTT
cdr3_aa: CASSPGVNTEAFF

v_call: TRBV4-1
d_call: TRBD1
j_call: TRBJ2-7
clone_size: -
cdr3_nt: TGCGCCAGCAGCCCGATCCACTTCGACAGGGGAGGCGAGCAGTACTTC
cdr3_aa: CASSPIHFDRGGEQYF

v_call: TRBV15
d_call: -
j_call: TRBJ2-1
clone_size: -
cdr3_nt: TGTGCCACCAGCAGAGATGGTAACGGGAGAGCGGCAGATGAGCAGTTCTTC
cdr3_aa: CATSRDGNGRAADEQFF

v_call: TRBV7-2
d_call: -
j_call: TRBJ2-5
clone_size: -
cdr3_nt: TGTGCCAGCAGCCGGACCGGGGCAGTCCAGACGGAGACCCAGTACTTC
cdr3_aa: CASSRTGAVQTETQYF

v_call: TRBV11-2
d_call: TRBD2
j_call: TRBJ2-3
clone_size: -
cdr3_nt: TGTGCCAGCAGCTTAGGCCGGACTAGCGGATACACAGATACGCAGTATTTT
cdr3_aa: CASSLGRTSGYTDTQYF

v_call: TRBV13
d_call: TRBD2
j_call: TRBJ2-4
clone_size: -
cdr3_nt: TGTGCCAGCAGCGCCGTGACTAGCGGCTTCAAAAACATTCAGTACTTC
cdr3_aa: CASSAVTSGFKNIQYF

v_call: TRBV7-3
d_call: -
j_call: TRBJ2-2
clone_size: -
cdr3_nt: TGTGCCAGCAGCACCGGAGGGGGCAGGACCGGGGAGCTGTTTTTT
cdr3_aa: CASSTGGGRTGELFF

v_call: TRBV19
d_call: -
j_call: TRBJ2-5
clone_size: few
cdr3_nt: TGTGCCGTGATGAATCAAGAGACCCAGTACTTC
cdr3_aa: CAVMNQETQYF

v_call: TRBV10-1
d_call: -
j_call: TRBJ1-6
clone_size: -
cdr3_nt: TGCGCCAGCGGGAGGGATGGAAATTCACCCCTCCACTTT
cdr3_aa: CASGRDGNSPLHF

v_call: TRBV27
d_call: -
j_call: TRBJ1-1
clone_size: -
cdr3_nt: TGTGCCAGCACCCCCGGGCAGATGAACACTGAAGCTTTCTTT
cdr3_aa: CASTPGQMNTEAFF

v_call: TRBV5-1
d_call: -
j_call: TRBJ2-2
clone_size: -
cdr3_nt: TGCGCCAGCAGCCCTAAAAGACTAGAGAACACCGGGGAGCTGTTTTTT
cdr3_aa: CASSPKRLENTGELFF

v_call: TRBV5-1
d_call: -
j_call: TRBJ2-5
clone_size: -
cdr3_nt: TGCGCCAGCAGCTTGGTAGGGGACCAAGAGACCCAGTACTTC
cdr3_aa: CASSLVGDQETQYF

v_call: TRBV29-1
d_call: -
j_call: TRBJ1-4
clone_size: -
cdr3_nt: TGCAGCGTTTACGGGTTGGGAGAAAAACTGTTTTTT
cdr3_aa: CSVYGLGEKLFF

v_call: TRBV11-3
d_call: -
j_call: TRBJ2-1
clone_size: -
cdr3_nt: TGTGCCAGCAGCACCCGGACATATCCGGAGCAGTTCTTC
cdr3_aa: CASSTRTYPEQFF

v_call: TRBV6-4
d_call: TRBD2
j_call: TRBJ2-3
clone_size: few
cdr3_nt: TGTGCCAGCAGTGACGGGAGGGCCACAGATACGCAGTATTTT
cdr3_aa: CASSDGRATDTQYF

v_call: TRBV5-8
d_call: -
j_call: TRBJ1-5
clone_size: -
cdr3_nt: TGTGCCAGCAGCTTGACGGGTGCGGACCGCGATAGCAATCAGCCCCAGCATTTT
cdr3_aa: CASSLTGADRDSNQPQHF

v_call: TRBV19
d_call: -
j_call: TRBJ2-7
clone_size: -
cdr3_nt: TGTGCCAGTAGTAACGGTCTAGCTGACTCCTACGAGCAGTACTTC
cdr3_aa: CASSNGLADSYEQYF

v_call: TRBV7-7
d_call: TRBD2
j_call: TRBJ2-7
clone_size: -
cdr3_nt: TGTGCTAGCAGCCCGGGGGGGGCGAGTACCCACGAGCAGTACTTC
cdr3_aa: CASSPGGASTHEQYF

v_call: TRBV6-4
d_call: TRBD2
j_call: TRBJ2-7
clone_size: once
cdr3_nt: TGTGCCAGCAGTGACTGTCGGGCCGCTAGCGGGAGGGTTAAGTCCTACGAGCAGTACTTC
cdr3_aa: CASSDCRAASGRVKSYEQYF

v_call: TRBV7-9
d_call: -
j_call: TRBJ1-1
clone_size: -
cdr3_nt: TGTGCCAGCAGCCAAGACACATACATGAACACTGAAGCTTTCTTT
cdr3_aa: CASSQDTYMNTEAFF

v_call: TRBV7-6
d_call: -
j_call: TRBJ2-1
clone_size: -
cdr3_nt: TGTGCCAGCAGCTTTGACAGTTTCGAGCAGTTCTTC
cdr3_aa: CASSFDSFEQFF

v_call: TRBV29-1
d_call: -
j_call: TRBJ1-6
clone_size: -
cdr3_nt: TGCAGCGTTGATTCGGGCAGGCCCGGCTCACCCCTCCACTTT
cdr3_aa: CSVDSGRPGSPLHF

v_call: TRBV19
d_call: TRBD1
j_call: TRBJ1-5
clone_size: -
cdr3_nt: TGTGCCAGTAGTAGACAGGGAAAGGGCAATCAGCCCCAGCATTTT
cdr3_aa: CASSRQGKGNQPQHF

v_call: TRBV19
d_call: -
j_call: TRBJ2-2
clone_size: -
cdr3_nt: TGTGCCAGTGGCAACACCGGGGAGCTGTTTTTT
cdr3_aa: CASGNTGELFF

v_call: TRBV27
d_call: -
j_call: TRBJ1-5
clone_size: -
cdr3_nt: TGTGCCAGCAGTTTGGGGGACAATCAGCCCCAGCATTTT
cdr3_aa: CASSLGDNQPQHF

v_call: TRBV6-5
d_call: -
j_call: TRBJ2-3
clone_size: -
cdr3_nt: TGTGCCAGCAGTAGGGGACTGGGGACAGATACGCAGTATTTT
cdr3_aa: CASSRGLGTDTQYF

v_call: TRBV19
d_call: -
j_call: TRBJ2-5
clone_size: -
cdr3_nt: TGTGCCAGTAGTAGCGTGTGCGGACTACTCCAAGAGACCCAGTACTTC
cdr3_aa: CASSSVCGLLQETQYF

v_call: TRBV27
d_call: -
j_call: TRBJ1-1
clone_size: -
cdr3_nt: TGTGCCAGCAGTTTATCAAGGGGAGGGGGGAGCACTGAAGCTTTCTTT
cdr3_aa: CASSLSRGGGSTEAFF

v_call: TRBV6-6
d_call: -
j_call: TRBJ2-3
clone_size: -
cdr3_nt: TGTGCCAGCAGTTATGGGTTAATAGATACGCAGTATTTT
cdr3_aa: CASSYGLIDTQYF

v_call: TRBV29-1
d_call: TRBD2
j_call: TRBJ2-7
clone_size: -
cdr3_nt: TGCAGCGTTGAAGGGGGCGGGGGCTACGAGCAGTACTTC
cdr3_aa: CSVEGGGGYEQYF

v_call: TRBV5-3
d_call: -
j_call: TRBJ2-5
clone_size: -
cdr3_nt: TGTGCCAGAAGTCCTCTTGGGGGAGAGTGTAAAGAGACCCAGTACTTC
cdr3_aa: CARSPLGGECKETQYF

v_call: TRBV6-5
d_call: TRBD1
j_call: TRBJ2-7
clone_size: few
cdr3_nt: TGTGCCAGCAGTCTCGGACAGGGTATCGAGCAGTACTTC
cdr3_aa: CASSLGQGIEQYF

v_call: TRBV29-1
d_call: -
j_call: TRBJ1-2
clone_size: once
cdr3_nt: TGCAGCGTTGAGGAAGGGGACGGCTACACCTTC
cdr3_aa: CSVEEGDGYTF

v_call: TRBV19
d_call: -
j_call: TRBJ1-1
clone_size: -
cdr3_nt: TGTGCCAGTAGTCGGGATTGGGGGAACACTGAAGCTTTCTTT
cdr3_aa: CASSRDWGNTEAFF

v_call: TRBV10-3
d_call: TRBD1
j_call: TRBJ2-7
clone_size: -
cdr3_nt: TGTGCCACCGGCGGACAGGGGAGGGACGAGCAGTACTTC
cdr3_aa: CATGGQGRDEQYF

v_call: TRBV6-5
d_call: TRBD2
j_call: TRBJ2-1
clone_size: -
cdr3_nt: TGTGCCAGCAGTGGACTAGCGGGAGGGGACAATGAGCAGTTCTTC
cdr3_aa: CASSGLAGGDNEQFF

v_call: TRBV27
d_call: -
j_call: TRBJ2-2
clone_size: -
cdr3_nt: TGTGCCAGCCGCCGTGGGGGAGGCACCGGGGAGCTGTTTTTT
cdr3_aa: CASRRGGGTGELFF

v_call: TRBV28
d_call: TRBD1
j_call: TRBJ1-5
clone_size: -
cdr3_nt: TGTGCCAGCAGCCTTAATGGGGACAGGGGACAGCCCCAGCATTTT
cdr3_aa: CASSLNGDRGQPQHF

v_call: TRBV19
d_call: -
j_call: TRBJ2-7
clone_size: few
cdr3_nt: TGTGCCAGTAGCCTCAGAGTCCTTCCGTACGAGCAGTACTTC
cdr3_aa: CASSLRVLPYEQYF

v_call: TRBV19
d_call: -
j_call: TRBJ1-1
clone_size: -
cdr3_nt: TGTGCCAGTAGTACGAGGACGGATAGATTTGAAGCTTTCTTT
cdr3_aa: CASSTRTDRFEAFF

v_call: TRBV11-2
d_call: TRBD2
j_call: TRBJ2-3
clone_size: -
cdr3_nt: TGTGCCAGCAGCTCCCCAGCGGGAGGGCAAGGAGATACGCAGTATTTT
cdr3_aa: CASSSPAGGQGDTQYF